The next 30 T cell receptor beta chains were all read from a single sample in a study of read filtering for tumor transcriptome and immune sequencing (TCRdb year 2020). Sequencing used an Illumina HiSeq 4000. TCR libraries were constructed from approximately 360 ng RNA using the Immunoverse kit, and molecular barcoded adaptors covering alpha/delta and beta/gamma chains were employed. TCRdb ran its own pipeline on the public reads, namely fastp trimming at Q25 and MiXCR clone calling, and kept in-frame beta chains. Every CDR3 protein is listed once, alongside the most common genes and DNA of its rows. The sample records some 38,000 distinct CDR3 sequences, about 11% of which are singletons. The ten largest make up more than 30% of the sample. Sequencing used a population of CD138-negative cells sorted from bone marrow. The label giving this sample's cell subset or site can be read as: bone marrow mononuclear cells depleted of CD138+ plasma/myeloma cells by negative magnetic selection. The receptors derive from a donor aged 40 or over with multiple myeloma.

In this sample, this clonotype turned up many times. J is TRBJ2-7 and V is TRBV7-9; D possibly matches TRBD1 or TRBD2 (5 bases each). The CDR3 covers 14 residues. Germline V gene lookup returns CDR1 SEHNR and CDR2 FQNEAQ (reference sequence). V was pared by 5 bases and J by 2 bases, with 13 bases between. In nucleotides, the CDR3 is TGTGCCAGCAGCCAATCAGGGAGAACCTACGAGCAGTACTTC. Encoded protein: CASSQSGRTYEQYF.

The sample holds many counts of this clonotype. The CDR3 loop is CASGDRLGANTEAFF. In DNA, the CDR3 is TGCGCCAGTGGAGACCGACTGGGGGCCAACACTGAAGCTTTCTTT. V and J are TRBV10-2 and TRBJ1-1, with D possibly matching TRBD1 (6 bases). V lost 9 bases and J 2 bases, leaving 19 bases between the germline ends. CDR3 size: 15 residues. Germline V gives CDR1 WSHSY, CDR2 SAAADI.

The V and J genes are TRBV18 and TRBJ1-2; no firm D call. Germline V lookup: CDR1 KGHSH, CDR2 LQKENI. Deletions cut 2 bases from V and 5 bases from J, with 9 bases between. The CDR3 covers 13 residues. This CDR3 is CASSPYVTYGYTF. The CDR3, as DNA: TGTGCCAGCTCACCATACGTGACATATGGCTACACCTTC.

This clonotype was detected ten times or more. The chain employs TRBV20-1 and TRBJ2-1, with 8 positions matching TRBD2. After removal of 0 bases from V and 1 base from J, the junction contained 14 bases not matched to a gene. Per germline, CDR1 DFQATT and CDR2 SNEGSKA (reference sequence). This CDR3 is 19 amino acids long. CDR3 in amino acids: CSARDRSWRGGISYNEQFF. The CDR3 nucleotides are TGCAGTGCTAGAGACCGCTCTTGGCGCGGGGGGATTTCCTACAATGAGCAGTTCTTC.

This clonotype came up many times. The CDR3 DNA reads TGCAGTGCCCTAAGCGAAAAACTGTTTTTT. It encodes CSALSEKLFF. V gene TRBV20-1 combines with J gene TRBJ1-4, with no clear D. CDR1 and CDR2 from the germline V gene are DFQATT and SNEGSKA (reference sequence). This CDR3 region has 10 residues. V was cut by 6 bases and J by 8 bases, with 7 bases left in between.

This clonotype was found many times. J is TRBJ2-3 and V is TRBV29-1; TRBD2 agrees at 7 bases. The V segment lost 3 bases and the J segment 5 bases; nucleotides outside the gene matches: 11. This CDR3 has 15 residues. The germline gives CDR1 SQVTM, CDR2 ANQGSEA. The CDR3 coding sequence is TGCAGCGTTGAGGGGGGGGACTACGGTATAGATACGCAGTATTTT. Its translation: CSVEGGDYGIDTQYF.

The chain couples TRBV19 to TRBJ2-2; 8 nucleotides align to TRBD2. Trimming at V came to 10 bases and at J to 4 bases, leaving 5 bases not matched to a gene. The germline V gene has CDR1 LNHDA and CDR2 SQIVND (reference sequence). This CDR3 is 13 amino acids long. The CDR3 here is CATRGGFTGELFF. The CDR3 nucleotides are TGTGCCACCCGGGGGGGGTTCACCGGGGAGCTGTTTTTT.

Of note for this clonotype: Sequence at one end of the junction differs from germline and may be a read error. The chain uses TRBV28 and TRBJ2-3; the D call may be TRBD1 or TRBD2 (6 bases each). Germline V gives CDR1 MDHEN, CDR2 SYDVKM. The CDR3 sequence is 16 residues long. CDR3 protein: CASPGLGTTSRDTLYF. The DNA of the CDR3 is TGTGCCAGTCCGGGACTCGGGACAACTAGCAGAGATACGCTGTATTTT.

This clonotype was counted many times. CDR3 sequence reads: CSARRGFTGELFF. CDR3 in DNA: TGCAGTGCTAGAAGGGGATTCACCGGGGAGCTGTTTTTT. This sequence joins TRBV20-1 and TRBJ2-2, with D perhaps TRBD1 (5 bases). Germline-derived CDR1 and CDR2 are DFQATT and SNEGSKA (reference sequence). V lost 2 bases to trimming and J lost 4 bases, with 8 bases between them. The CDR3 consists of 13 residues.

This clonotype was counted ten times or more. The rearrangement links TRBV5-1 to TRBJ1-2; no firm D call. Germline V gives CDR1 SGHRS, CDR2 YFSETQ. The CDR3 is 13 residues long. V lost 2 bases and J lost 2, with 7 bases in between. CDR3 sequence (DNA): TGCGCCAGCAGCTTCGGCGCCAACTATGGCTACACCTTC. This translates into CASSFGANYGYTF. The whole variable domain, remainder taken from reference TRBV5-1 and TRBJ1-2, is KAGVTQTPRYLIKTRGQQVTLSCSPISGHRSVSWYQQTPGQGLQFLFEYFSETQRNKGNFPGRFSGRQFSNSRSEMNVSTLELGDSALYLCASSFGANYGYTFGSGTRLTVV.

This clonotype was observed at least ten times. The gene calls are TRBV28 and TRBJ1-4; TRBD1 might be the D (6 bases). The V gene lost 3 bases and the J gene lost 8 bases, with 13 bases spanning the gap. CDR1 MDHEN and CDR2 SYDVKM come from the germline V gene. The CDR3 loop spans 14 amino acids. The CDR3 DNA sequence: TGTGCCAGCAGTTTTTACGGGGGGGGCGAAAAACTGTTTTTT. It codes for CASSFYGGGEKLFF. Combining the CDR3 with reference TRBV28 and TRBJ1-4 gives the whole variable domain DVKVTQSSRYLVKRTGEKVFLECVQDMDHENMFWYRQDPGLGLRLIYFSYDVKMKEKGDIPEGYSVSREKKERFSLILESASTNQTSMYLCASSFYGGGEKLFFGSGTQLSVL.

This clonotype was recorded many times. The V gene is TRBV9, the J gene TRBJ2-7; TRBD1 agrees at 8 bases. The CDR3 length is 14 residues. From germline, CDR1 is SGDLS and CDR2 YYNGEE. V lost 7 bases, J lost 2 bases, and 8 bases stayed unmatched. The CDR3 region is CASSAGTGTYEQYF. CDR3 in DNA: TGTGCCAGCTCGGCCGGGACAGGTACCTACGAGCAGTACTTC.

This clonotype was counted between two and nine times. The rearrangement uses TRBV4-1 and TRBJ2-7; 8 bases map to TRBD2. Germline values: CDR1 MGHRA, CDR2 YSYEKL. V shed 0 bases and J 2 bases; nucleotides not matched to a gene: 12. The CDR3 is made up of 18 amino acids. In DNA, the CDR3 is TGCGCCAGCAGCCAAGATAAAGGGATTAGCGGGGTAACCTACGAGCAGTACTTC. Amino acid sequence: CASSQDKGISGVTYEQYF.

The sample holds many counts of this clonotype. V usage is TRBV6-5 and J usage is TRBJ1-4; TRBD1 might be the D (5 bases). CDR1 MNHEY and CDR2 SVGAGI come from the germline V gene. Between the trimmed V and J ends, which lost 4 bases and 13 bases, there was a span of 10 bases. This CDR3 spans 11 amino acids. CDR3: CASSSGGILFF. DNA of the CDR3: TGTGCCAGCAGTTCTGGGGGTATACTGTTTTTT.

Many counts were recorded for this clonotype. The chain recombines TRBV29-1 with TRBJ2-3, with 10 nucleotides matching TRBD2. This CDR3 contains 15 residues. Germline CDR1 SQVTM, CDR2 ANQGSEA. The J segment lost 5 bases and the V segment lost 4 bases, leaving 9 bases of the junction unmatched. In nucleotides, the CDR3 is TGCAGCGTTGTATCGCAGCGGGGGGGCAGAGATACGCAGTATTTT. Translated, it gives CSVVSQRGGRDTQYF.

J is TRBJ1-1 and V is TRBV11-2; D is unclear. Germline assignment: CDR1 SGHAT and CDR2 FQNNGV. The CDR3 consists of 13 residues. With 2 bases removed from V and 5 bases from J, the gap between germline ends came to 9 bases. The CDR3, as DNA: TGTGCCAGCAGCTTACAGAGTGGGACTGAAGCTTTCTTT. This translates into CASSLQSGTEAFF.

The table lists this clonotype with a few counts. The chain links TRBV6-4 to TRBJ1-2, with D tentatively TRBD1 (5 bases). CDR3 length equals 13 residues. Trimming left V 5 bases short and J 6 bases short, with 13 bases between. Germline-derived CDR1 and CDR2 are MRHNA and SNTAGT. CDR3 bases: TGTGCCAGCAGTCCCCAGGGAGGGGATGGCTACACCTTC. Its protein product is CASSPQGGDGYTF.

At least ten counts were recorded for this clonotype. The J gene is TRBJ1-5, the V gene TRBV6-2 or TRBV6-3; no definite D call. CDR3 length: 12 amino acids. The V end was cut by 1 base, the J end by 7 bases, with 5 bases between. Germline V gives CDR1 MNHEY, CDR2 SVGEGT. CDR3 region: CASSYLKQPQHF. In DNA, the CDR3 is TGTGCCAGCAGTTACTTGAAACAGCCCCAGCATTTT.

This clonotype was counted many times. The chain couples TRBV10-3 to TRBJ2-7; perhaps D is TRBD1 or TRBD2 (5 bases each). The CDR3 is 11 amino acids. The germline V gene has CDR1 ENHRY and CDR2 SYGVKD. Trimming cost V 7 bases and J 6 bases, with 10 bases left between them. The CDR3 coding sequence is TGTGCCATCACCACTGGGGGCGAGCAGTACTTC. Residues: CAITTGGEQYF.

This clonotype came up many times. The chain joins TRBV12-3 or TRBV12-4 to TRBJ2-3, with 13 bases identical to TRBD2. Trimming at V came to 6 bases and at J to 0 bases, leaving 9 bases not matched to a gene. This CDR3 has 18 amino acids. The CDR3 DNA is TGTGCCAGCAGGCTCACTAGCGGGGGGGTTTCAAGCACAGATACGCAGTATTTT. Translating gives CASRLTSGGVSSTDTQYF.

This clonotype was recorded many times. The chain employs TRBV12-3 or TRBV12-4 and TRBJ1-1; no clear D. The V gene lost 6 bases and the J gene lost 7 bases, with 12 bases spanning the gap. The CDR3 length is 12 residues. This CDR3 reads CASRHGWSEAFF. CDR3 in DNA: TGTGCCAGCAGACATGGATGGAGTGAAGCTTTCTTT.

The table lists this clonotype with many counts. The chain joins TRBV18 to TRBJ2-1; TRBD1 agrees at 9 bases. V lost 5 bases, J lost 9 bases, and 2 bases stayed unmatched. Germline CDR1 and CDR2: KGHSH and LQKENI. The CDR3 length is 12 residues. DNA for the CDR3: TGTGCCAGCTCAGGACAGGGGATTGAGCAGTTCTTC. Protein sequence: CASSGQGIEQFF.

This clonotype has a handful of counts. The chain combines TRBV10-3 with TRBJ1-6; TRBD1 is a possible D gene (6 bases). Germline CDR1 is ENHRY and CDR2 is SYGVKD. The CDR3 spans 13 residues. V lost 0 bases to trimming and J lost 10 bases, with 7 bases between them. The CDR3 nucleotides are TGTGCCATCAGTGAGTCGAGGGGGTCACCCCTCCACTTT. This translates into CAISESRGSPLHF.

This clonotype was detected ten times or more. The J gene is TRBJ2-5, the V gene TRBV11-2; 11 bases match TRBD2. CDR3 size: 15 residues. From germline, CDR1 is SGHAT and CDR2 FQNNGV. V lost 4 bases, J lost 5 bases, and 6 bases stayed unmatched. The CDR3 region has the DNA TGTGCCAGCAGCTCGAGACTAGCGGGGCATGAGACCCAGTACTTC. Its translation is CASSSRLAGHETQYF.

This clonotype was detected ten times or more. J is TRBJ1-5 and V is TRBV19, with a tentative D call TRBD1 (6 bases). CDR3 length: 15 amino acids. Trimming shortened V by 4 bases and J by 3 bases, and 13 bases separated the two germline ends. Germline CDR1 and CDR2: LNHDA and SQIVND (reference sequence). In DNA, the CDR3 is TGTGCCAGTAGTACAACAGGGTTGGCCAATCAGCCCCAGCATTTT. Its protein product is CASSTTGLANQPQHF.

Note on this clonotype: A much larger clonotype is one base distant, so this may be a read error. The V gene is TRBV7-9, the J gene TRBJ2-5; D ambiguous. This CDR3 comprises 15 residues. The ends were cut back, 6 bases at V and 5 bases at J, with 19 bases in the middle. The germline V gene encodes CDR1 SEHNR and CDR2 FQNEAQ (reference sequence). The CDR3 nucleotides read TGTGCCAGCAGTCATATCCTTCCAGGCGATGAGACCCAGTACTTC. It specifies CASSHILPGDETQYF.

This clonotype was recorded many times. The V call is TRBV19, the J call TRBJ1-2; D gene uncertain. CDR3 length: 11 amino acids. CDR1 is LNHDA, CDR2 SQIVND, per germline (reference sequence). V was shortened by 9 bases and J by 6 bases, with 11 bases between the two germline ends. CDR3 bases: TGTGCCAGGTCCAGGCCCAATGGCTACACCTTC. This sequence encodes CARSRPNGYTF. Variable domain in full (rest from reference TRBV19 and TRBJ1-2): DGGITQSPKYLFRKEGQNVTLSCEQNLNHDAMYWYRQDPGQGLRLIYYSQIVNDFQKGDIAEGYSVSREKKESFPLTVTSAQKNPTAFYLCARSRPNGYTFGSGTRLTVV.

This clonotype was observed at least ten times. This rearrangement joins TRBV28 to TRBJ2-5, with 7 bases identical to TRBD1. J gave up 3 bases and V 4 bases, and 5 bases lay outside the gene matches. The length of the CDR3 is 14 residues. Per the germline V gene, CDR1 is MDHEN and CDR2 is SYDVKM. The CDR3 bases are TGTGCCAGCAGTTCCGGACAGGCGAAAGAGACCCAGTACTTC. Amino acids: CASSSGQAKETQYF.

A word on this clonotype: A much larger clone lies a single base off, so this may be a read error. The chain couples TRBV10-2 to TRBJ2-7; D unclear. The germline V gene encodes CDR1 WSHSY and CDR2 SAAADI. V gave up 2 bases and J gave up 2 bases, with 7 bases separating them. CDR3 length equals 13 residues. The CDR3 sequence: CASSEQVPYEQYF. In DNA, the CDR3 is TGCGCCAGCAGTGAGCAGGTCCCCTACGAGCAGTACTTC.

This clonotype was observed many times. This chain connects TRBV2 to TRBJ2-7, with a possible D match to TRBD1 (6 bases). V was cut by 8 bases and J by 0 bases, with 14 bases left in between. Germline assignment: CDR1 SNHLY and CDR2 FYNNEI. The CDR3 contains 14 residues. CDR3 sequence reads: CASPTDRSSYEQYF. In nucleotides, the CDR3 is TGTGCCAGCCCGACCGACAGGAGCTCCTACGAGCAGTACTTC.